Shown below are 5 T cell receptor beta chains from a single sample sequenced in a study of blood T cells in healthy people across ages. Together with a sample-barcoded 5' primer, a J-beta primer mix was included in a second PCR lasting roughly 6 to 12 cycles. One entry per CDR3 protein, called by TCRdb with MiXCR from the 5' RACE reads. This repertoire shows over a million distinct CDR3 sequences, approximately 42% found once; its top ten account for approximately 4.1%. The sequenced material came from blood. These receptors came from a woman in her late teens or twenties in good health.

As DNA, the CDR3 is TGCGCCAGCAGCACAGGACAGACTCAGTCCTATGGCTACACCTTC. Its protein is CASSTGQTQSYGYTF. The chain recombines TRBV5-1 with TRBJ1-2; D is possibly TRBD1 (6 bases). The CDR3 runs to 15 residues. V was cut by 4 bases and J by 4 bases, with 17 bases left in between. Germline CDR1 SGHRS, CDR2 YFSETQ.

The genes are TRBV20-1 and TRBJ2-3, with no clear D. The CDR3 totals 14 residues. V was trimmed by 3 bases and J by 1 base, leaving 11 bases between them. Germline values: CDR1 DFQATT, CDR2 SNEGSKA (reference sequence). Here the CDR3 reads CSASPATRTDTQYF. The CDR3 DNA reads as TGCAGTGCTAGTCCAGCCACGCGCACAGATACGCAGTATTTT.

This clonotype was recorded at least ten times. The rearrangement uses TRBV15 and TRBJ1-2, with no clear D. There are 17 residues in the CDR3. Germline values: CDR1 LNHNV, CDR2 YYDKDF (reference sequence). The V end was cut by 2 bases, the J end by 8 bases, with 24 bases between. CDR3 residues: CATSRIPSSAAFEGYTF. The CDR3 DNA reads TGTGCCACCAGCAGAATCCCCTCAAGCGCTGCCTTCGAAGGCTACACCTTC.

Details on this clonotype: A much larger clone lies one base from this, so it may be a read error. The chain links TRBV7-9 to TRBJ2-7; 14 bases fit TRBD2. The CDR3 runs to 15 residues. In germline, CDR1 is SEHNR, CDR2 FQNEAQ (reference sequence). Trimming removed 3 bases from V and 4 bases from J; junction bases left unmatched: 2. CDR3: CASSFRTSGRYEQYF. CDR3 DNA sequence: TGTGCCAGCAGCTTCCGGACTAGCGGGAGGTACGAGCAGTACTTC.

The chain uses TRBV20-1 and TRBJ2-7, with 10 positions matching TRBD2. CDR3 size: 17 residues. The germline V gene has CDR1 DFQATT and CDR2 SNEGSKA (reference sequence). Germline trimming cut 2 bases from V and 4 bases from J; bases unmatched to any gene: 14. CDR3 sequence reads: CSARRARLAGPLYEQYF. The DNA for the CDR3 is TGCAGTGCTAGAAGGGCGCGACTAGCGGGCCCCCTATACGAGCAGTACTTC.